Listed below are T cell receptor beta chains from one sample, sequenced in a study of technical replicates of blood from several donors. Assay used: immunoSEQ multiplex PCR; TCRdb lists only in-frame clones, some missing. This sample has about 71,000 clones, with nearly 98% found just once. Material: T cells isolated from PBMCs. Source of these receptors: a human donor in good health. CDR3s include the opening cysteine and the closing phenylalanine or tryptophan. D genes are given only for firm matches. Clone sizes are given selectively: once, few, many, or a class where the clone is expanded.

j_call: TRBJ1-2; v_call: TRBV30; d_call: TRBD1; clone_size: .; cdr3_nt: TGTGCCTGGAGTTCAAGGGGACAGGGGATCTATGGCTACACCTTC; cdr3_aa: CAWSSRGQGIYGYTF
j_call: TRBJ2-2; v_call: TRBV5-4; d_call: .; clone_size: .; cdr3_nt: TGTGCCAGCAGCTTGGCTGCCGGGGAGCTGTTTTTT; cdr3_aa: CASSLAAGELFF
j_call: TRBJ1-3; v_call: TRBV5-1; d_call: .; clone_size: .; cdr3_nt: TGCGCCAGCAGAGGAGATACTGGAAACACCATATATTTT; cdr3_aa: CASRGDTGNTIYF
j_call: TRBJ1-1; v_call: TRBV29-1; d_call: .; clone_size: .; cdr3_nt: TGCAGCGTTGATAAGGGGATGAAGACTGAAGCTTTCTTT; cdr3_aa: CSVDKGMKTEAFF
j_call: TRBJ2-7; v_call: TRBV11-2; d_call: TRBD1; clone_size: .; cdr3_nt: TGTGCCAGCAGCTTAGGGGACAGGGACTTCTACGAGCAGTACTTC; cdr3_aa: CASSLGDRDFYEQYF
j_call: TRBJ1-3; v_call: TRBV11-2; d_call: .; clone_size: .; cdr3_nt: TGTGCCAGCAGCTTAGGGACCGGGATGGTCCCTGGAAACACCATATATTTT; cdr3_aa: CASSLGTGMVPGNTIYF
j_call: TRBJ1-2; v_call: TRBV30; d_call: TRBD1; clone_size: .; cdr3_nt: TGTGCCTGGAGCGGACAGGGAAATAACTATGGCTACACCTTC; cdr3_aa: CAWSGQGNNYGYTF
j_call: TRBJ2-5; v_call: TRBV10-1; d_call: TRBD1; clone_size: once; cdr3_nt: TGCGCCAGCAGCGTCGGACAGGGTGGAGAGACCCAGTACTTC; cdr3_aa: CASSVGQGGETQYF
j_call: TRBJ1-2; v_call: TRBV29-1; d_call: .; clone_size: .; cdr3_nt: TGCAGCGTTGGTGGGGCGTTTGGCTACACCTTC; cdr3_aa: CSVGGAFGYTF
j_call: TRBJ1-2; v_call: TRBV7-9; d_call: .; clone_size: .; cdr3_nt: TGTGCCAGCAGCTCGCAGGGTTATGGAGGCTACACCTTC; cdr3_aa: CASSSQGYGGYTF
j_call: TRBJ2-7; v_call: TRBV27; d_call: .; clone_size: .; cdr3_nt: TGTGCCAGCAGCCTCGGACAGTCCTACGAGCAGTACTTC; cdr3_aa: CASSLGQSYEQYF
j_call: TRBJ2-1; v_call: TRBV12-5; d_call: TRBD2; clone_size: .; cdr3_nt: TGTGCTAGTGGTCTCTCAAGGACTAGCGGAAACCTCAATGAGCAGTTCTTC; cdr3_aa: CASGLSRTSGNLNEQFF
j_call: TRBJ2-2; v_call: TRBV6-1; d_call: TRBD1; clone_size: .; cdr3_nt: TGTGCCAGCAGTGAACCAGGGGGAACCGGGGAGCTGTTTTTT; cdr3_aa: CASSEPGGTGELFF
j_call: TRBJ1-2; v_call: TRBV6-4; d_call: TRBD1; clone_size: .; cdr3_nt: TGTGCCAGCAGTGATACCGGGACAGGAGGAGATGGCTACACCTTC; cdr3_aa: CASSDTGTGGDGYTF
j_call: TRBJ2-5; v_call: TRBV18; d_call: .; clone_size: .; cdr3_nt: TGTGCCAGCTCACCAGCGGAAGGGGATCAAGAGACCCAGTACTTC; cdr3_aa: CASSPAEGDQETQYF
j_call: TRBJ2-7; v_call: TRBV4-1; d_call: TRBD2; clone_size: .; cdr3_nt: TGCGCCAGCAGCCAAAGTGCAACGGGGAGGGACGAGCAGTACTTC; cdr3_aa: CASSQSATGRDEQYF
j_call: TRBJ2-7; v_call: TRBV28; d_call: TRBD2; clone_size: .; cdr3_nt: TGTGCCAGCAGCGCATTGGGTGGGACTAGCGGGATCTCTATTGGCGAGCAGTACTTC; cdr3_aa: CASSALGGTSGISIGEQYF
j_call: TRBJ2-2; v_call: TRBV4-1; d_call: TRBD1; clone_size: .; cdr3_nt: TGCGCCAGCAGCCAAGTTAAAATAGGACAGGGGCTTACCGGGGAGCTGTTTTTT; cdr3_aa: CASSQVKIGQGLTGELFF
j_call: TRBJ2-5; v_call: TRBV2; d_call: TRBD2; clone_size: .; cdr3_nt: TGTGCCAGCAGTGTCAGGGACGGGAGGGTAGAGACCCAGTACTTC; cdr3_aa: CASSVRDGRVETQYF
j_call: TRBJ1-1; v_call: TRBV12-5; d_call: .; clone_size: .; cdr3_nt: TGTGCTAGTGGTTTGGGGGGAGTTTTGTACAACACTGAAGCTTTCTTT; cdr3_aa: CASGLGGVLYNTEAFF
j_call: TRBJ2-2; v_call: TRBV6-5; d_call: TRBD1; clone_size: .; cdr3_nt: TGTGCCAGCAGTTACGGGACAGGGGTCGGGGAGCTGTTTTTT; cdr3_aa: CASSYGTGVGELFF
j_call: TRBJ1-6; v_call: TRBV6-5; d_call: .; clone_size: .; cdr3_nt: TGTGCCAGCAGGAGGAACCCCGGGGGTAATTCACCCCTCCACTTT; cdr3_aa: CASRRNPGGNSPLHF
j_call: TRBJ2-7; v_call: TRBV30; d_call: .; clone_size: .; cdr3_nt: TGTGCCTGGAGCCTCTCCTACGAGCAGTACTTC; cdr3_aa: CAWSLSYEQYF
j_call: TRBJ1-5; v_call: TRBV18; d_call: .; clone_size: .; cdr3_nt: TGTGCCAGCTCACCAGGGGAGAATCAGCCCCAGCATTTT; cdr3_aa: CASSPGENQPQHF
j_call: TRBJ1-2; v_call: TRBV5-6; d_call: .; clone_size: .; cdr3_nt: TGTGCCAGCAGCTTGGGACAGTCGTTCTATGGCTACACCTTC; cdr3_aa: CASSLGQSFYGYTF
j_call: TRBJ2-3; v_call: TRBV27; d_call: .; clone_size: .; cdr3_nt: TGTGCCAGCAGTTTAGCCACTAGCACAGATACGCAGTATTTT; cdr3_aa: CASSLATSTDTQYF
j_call: TRBJ2-7; v_call: TRBV9; d_call: TRBD2; clone_size: .; cdr3_nt: TGTGCCAGCAGCGTATCCGGCGGGGGTTCCTACGAGCAGTACTTC; cdr3_aa: CASSVSGGGSYEQYF
j_call: TRBJ1-5; v_call: TRBV7-9; d_call: TRBD1; clone_size: .; cdr3_nt: TGTGCCAGCAGCTCCGGACAGGGCAATCAGCCCCAGCATTTT; cdr3_aa: CASSSGQGNQPQHF
j_call: TRBJ2-3; v_call: TRBV2; d_call: TRBD2; clone_size: .; cdr3_nt: TGTGCCAGCAGCCTACTACAGGGGATTACTAGCGGGAGGGCCCCAGATACGCAGTATTTT; cdr3_aa: CASSLLQGITSGRAPDTQYF
j_call: TRBJ2-3; v_call: TRBV11-2; d_call: TRBD2; clone_size: once; cdr3_nt: TGTGCCAGCAGACCTCGGGGGGTGGTACGCACAGATACGCAGTATTTT; cdr3_aa: CASRPRGVVRTDTQYF
j_call: TRBJ2-2; v_call: TRBV5-1; d_call: .; clone_size: once; cdr3_nt: TGCGCCAGCAGCTTGAGTCGGGGCACCGGGGAGCTGTTTTTT; cdr3_aa: CASSLSRGTGELFF
j_call: TRBJ2-1; v_call: TRBV12-5; d_call: .; clone_size: .; cdr3_nt: TGTGCTAGTGGTCGCGGCGGGACAGTCGGCTTCAATGAGCAGTTCTTC; cdr3_aa: CASGRGGTVGFNEQFF
j_call: TRBJ2-1; v_call: TRBV5-6; d_call: TRBD1; clone_size: .; cdr3_nt: TGTGCCAGCAGCTTTCGACAGGGGGCTTACAATGAGCAGTTCTTC; cdr3_aa: CASSFRQGAYNEQFF
j_call: TRBJ1-1; v_call: TRBV11-2; d_call: TRBD1; clone_size: .; cdr3_nt: TGTGCCAGCAGCTCCTATGGACAGGGGGCACGGGACACTGAAGCTTTCTTT; cdr3_aa: CASSSYGQGARDTEAFF
j_call: TRBJ1-1; v_call: TRBV6-4; d_call: .; clone_size: .; cdr3_nt: TGTGCCAGCAGTGATAGTCCCGCAGCGACTGAAGCTTTCTTT; cdr3_aa: CASSDSPAATEAFF
j_call: TRBJ2-1; v_call: TRBV5-1; d_call: .; clone_size: .; cdr3_nt: TGCGCCAGCAGCCAAGGGGACTACAATGAGCAGTTCTTC; cdr3_aa: CASSQGDYNEQFF
j_call: TRBJ2-7; v_call: TRBV11-1; d_call: TRBD2; clone_size: once; cdr3_nt: TGTGCCAGCAGCTTAGAGGGACTAGTGAACGAGCAGTACTTC; cdr3_aa: CASSLEGLVNEQYF
j_call: TRBJ2-7; v_call: TRBV7-9; d_call: .; clone_size: .; cdr3_nt: TGTGCCAGCAGCTACAGGTCCTACGAGCAGTACTTC; cdr3_aa: CASSYRSYEQYF
j_call: TRBJ2-4; v_call: TRBV5-6; d_call: .; clone_size: .; cdr3_nt: TGTGCCAGCAGCTACTATGATACCAAAAACATTCAGTACTTC; cdr3_aa: CASSYYDTKNIQYF
j_call: TRBJ1-2; v_call: TRBV29-1; d_call: TRBD1; clone_size: .; cdr3_nt: TGCAGCGTGACGGGGACAGGAGCTAACTATGGCTACACCTTC; cdr3_aa: CSVTGTGANYGYTF
j_call: TRBJ2-7; v_call: TRBV5-4; d_call: TRBD1; clone_size: .; cdr3_nt: TGTGCCAGCAGCTTGTCCGGGACAGGGACGACCTACGAGCAGTACTTC; cdr3_aa: CASSLSGTGTTYEQYF
j_call: TRBJ2-1; v_call: TRBV4-1; d_call: TRBD1; clone_size: .; cdr3_nt: TGCGCCAGCAGCCAAGGTCCCGGGACAGGGGTCCATGAGCAGTTCTTC; cdr3_aa: CASSQGPGTGVHEQFF
j_call: TRBJ1-1; v_call: TRBV27; d_call: .; clone_size: .; cdr3_nt: TGTGCCAGCAGCCGAGCAGGGGCAGCCGATGAAGCTTTCTTT; cdr3_aa: CASSRAGAADEAFF
j_call: TRBJ2-5; v_call: TRBV5-1; d_call: TRBD1; clone_size: .; cdr3_nt: TGCGCCAGCAGCTTGGCTGGGACAGTAGAAGAGACCCAGTACTTC; cdr3_aa: CASSLAGTVEETQYF
j_call: TRBJ2-2; v_call: TRBV7-6; d_call: TRBD2; clone_size: .; cdr3_nt: TGTGCCAGCAGCCCAGGACTAGCGGGAGTCGGTGGGGGGCGGCCCGGGGAGCTGTTTTTT; cdr3_aa: CASSPGLAGVGGGRPGELFF
j_call: TRBJ2-7; v_call: TRBV18; d_call: .; clone_size: .; cdr3_nt: TGTGCCAGCTCACTGGAGAGCTCCTACGAGCAGTACTTC; cdr3_aa: CASSLESSYEQYF
j_call: TRBJ2-1; v_call: TRBV6-1; d_call: TRBD2; clone_size: .; cdr3_nt: TGTGCCAGCAGTGACGTTCCGGGACTAGCGGGAGGGAGACAGTTCTTC; cdr3_aa: CASSDVPGLAGGRQFF
j_call: TRBJ2-2; v_call: TRBV28; d_call: .; clone_size: .; cdr3_nt: TGTGCCAGCAGTCTAGACGGACTGCACACGGGGACCGGGGAGCTGTTTTTT; cdr3_aa: CASSLDGLHTGTGELFF
j_call: TRBJ1-2; v_call: TRBV20-1; d_call: .; clone_size: .; cdr3_nt: TGCAGTGGGACGGGGTTGGGTGGCTACACCTTC; cdr3_aa: CSGTGLGGYTF
j_call: TRBJ1-1; v_call: TRBV7-9; d_call: .; clone_size: .; cdr3_nt: TGTGCCAGCAGCTCGCGAGGGAATCGGAACACTGAAGCTTTCTTT; cdr3_aa: CASSSRGNRNTEAFF